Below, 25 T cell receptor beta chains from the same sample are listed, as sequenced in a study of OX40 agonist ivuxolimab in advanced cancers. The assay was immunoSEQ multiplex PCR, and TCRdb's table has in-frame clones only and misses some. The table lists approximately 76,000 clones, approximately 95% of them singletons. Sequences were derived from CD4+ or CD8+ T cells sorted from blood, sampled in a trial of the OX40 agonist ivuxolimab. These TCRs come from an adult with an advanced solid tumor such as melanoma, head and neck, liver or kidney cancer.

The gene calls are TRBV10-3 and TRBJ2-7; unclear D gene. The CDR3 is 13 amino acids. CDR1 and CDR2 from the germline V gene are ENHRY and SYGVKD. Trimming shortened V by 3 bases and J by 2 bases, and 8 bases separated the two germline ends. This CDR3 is CAISDGQTYEQYF. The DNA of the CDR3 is TGTGCCATCAGTGATGGTCAGACCTACGAGCAGTACTTC.

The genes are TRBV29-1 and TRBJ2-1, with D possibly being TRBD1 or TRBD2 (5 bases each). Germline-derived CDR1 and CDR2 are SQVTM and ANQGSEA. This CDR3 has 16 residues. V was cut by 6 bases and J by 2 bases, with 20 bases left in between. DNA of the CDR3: TGCAGCGTAGTACTAATAAAGGGGAGCACCTACAATGAGCAGTTCTTC. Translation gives CSVVLIKGSTYNEQFF.

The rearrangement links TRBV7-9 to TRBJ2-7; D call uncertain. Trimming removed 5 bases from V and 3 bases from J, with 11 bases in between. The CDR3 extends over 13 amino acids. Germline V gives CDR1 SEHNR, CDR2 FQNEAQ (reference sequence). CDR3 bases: TGTGCCAGCAGCATTCCCTGGAGCTACGAGCAGTACTTC. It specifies CASSIPWSYEQYF.

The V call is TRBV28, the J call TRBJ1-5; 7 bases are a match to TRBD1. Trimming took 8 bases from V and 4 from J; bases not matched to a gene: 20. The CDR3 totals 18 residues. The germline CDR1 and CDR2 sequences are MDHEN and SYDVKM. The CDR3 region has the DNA TGTGCCAGCTCGGGAGTTTATAGGCTGGGGACAGTAAATCAGCCCCAGCATTTT. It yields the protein CASSGVYRLGTVNQPQHF.

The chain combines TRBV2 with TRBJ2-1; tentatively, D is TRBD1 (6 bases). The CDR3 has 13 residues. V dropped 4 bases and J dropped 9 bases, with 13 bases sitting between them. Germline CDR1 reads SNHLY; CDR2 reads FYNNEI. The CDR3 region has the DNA TGTGCCAGCAGTGGCCTAGTGGGGGCTGAGCAGTTCTTC. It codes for CASSGLVGAEQFF.

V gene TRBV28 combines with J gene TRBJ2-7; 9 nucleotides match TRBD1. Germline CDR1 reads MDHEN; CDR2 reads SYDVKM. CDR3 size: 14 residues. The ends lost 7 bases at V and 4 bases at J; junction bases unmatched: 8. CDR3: CASTGTGRNYEQYF. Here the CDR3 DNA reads TGTGCCAGCACTGGGACAGGGAGAAATTACGAGCAGTACTTC.

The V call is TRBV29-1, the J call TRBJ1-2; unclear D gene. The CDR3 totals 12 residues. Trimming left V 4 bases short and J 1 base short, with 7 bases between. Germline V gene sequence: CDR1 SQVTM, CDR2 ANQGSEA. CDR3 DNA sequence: TGCAGCGTTGCCGGGGATAACTATGGCTACACCTTC. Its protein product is CSVAGDNYGYTF.

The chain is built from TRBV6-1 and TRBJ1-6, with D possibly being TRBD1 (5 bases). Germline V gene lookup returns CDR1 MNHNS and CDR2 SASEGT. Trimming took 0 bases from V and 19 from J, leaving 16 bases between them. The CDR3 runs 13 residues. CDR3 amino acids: CASSEALGGDYHF. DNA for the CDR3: TGTGCCAGCAGTGAAGCGCTTGGAGGGGACTATCACTTT.

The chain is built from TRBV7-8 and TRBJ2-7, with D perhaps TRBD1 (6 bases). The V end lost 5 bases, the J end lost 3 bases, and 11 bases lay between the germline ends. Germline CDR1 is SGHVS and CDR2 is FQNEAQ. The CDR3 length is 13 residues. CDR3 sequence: CASSPGTYYEQYF. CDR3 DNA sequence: TGTGCCAGCAGCCCAGGGACATACTACGAGCAGTACTTC.

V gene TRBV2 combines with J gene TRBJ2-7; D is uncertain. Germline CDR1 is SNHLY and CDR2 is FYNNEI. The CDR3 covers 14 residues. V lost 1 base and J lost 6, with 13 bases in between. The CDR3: CASSEGPYSGEQYF. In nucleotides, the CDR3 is TGTGCCAGCAGTGAAGGGCCTTACTCGGGCGAGCAGTACTTC. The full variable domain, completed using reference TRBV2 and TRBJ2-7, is EPEVTQTPSHQVTQMGQEVILRCVPISNHLYFYWYRQILGQKVEFLVSFYNNEISEKSEIFDDQFSVERPDGSNFTLKIRSTKLEDSAMYFCASSEGPYSGEQYFGPGTRLTVT.

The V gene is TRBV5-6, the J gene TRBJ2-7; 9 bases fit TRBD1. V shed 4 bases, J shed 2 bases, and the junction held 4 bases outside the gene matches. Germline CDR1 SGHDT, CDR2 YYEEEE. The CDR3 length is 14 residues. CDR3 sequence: CASSRQGVPYEQYF. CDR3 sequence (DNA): TGTGCCAGCAGCAGACAGGGGGTACCCTACGAGCAGTACTTC.

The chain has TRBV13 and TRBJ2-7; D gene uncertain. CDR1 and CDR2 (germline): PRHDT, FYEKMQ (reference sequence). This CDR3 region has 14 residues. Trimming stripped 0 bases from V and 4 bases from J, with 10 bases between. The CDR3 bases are TGTGCCAGCAGCTTAGGTTGGGGAAAGTACGAGCAGTACTTC. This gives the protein CASSLGWGKYEQYF.

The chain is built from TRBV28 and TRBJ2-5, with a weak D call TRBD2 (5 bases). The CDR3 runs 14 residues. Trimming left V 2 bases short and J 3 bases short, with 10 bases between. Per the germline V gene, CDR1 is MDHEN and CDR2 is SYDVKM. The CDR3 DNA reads TGTGCCAGCAGTTTACTGGAGGAGGAAGAGACCCAGTACTTC. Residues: CASSLLEEEETQYF.

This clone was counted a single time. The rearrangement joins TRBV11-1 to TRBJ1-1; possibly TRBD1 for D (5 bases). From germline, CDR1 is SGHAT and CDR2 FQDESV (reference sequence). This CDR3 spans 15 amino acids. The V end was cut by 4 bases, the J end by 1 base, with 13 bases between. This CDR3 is CASSWGMAANTEAFF. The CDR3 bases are TGTGCCAGCAGCTGGGGGATGGCGGCGAACACTGAAGCTTTCTTT. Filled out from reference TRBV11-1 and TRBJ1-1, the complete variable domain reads EAEVAQSPRYKITEKSQAVAFWCDPISGHATLYWYRQILGQGPELLVQFQDESVVDDSQLPKDRFSAERLKGVDSTLKIQPAELGDSAMYLCASSWGMAANTEAFFGQGTRLTVV.

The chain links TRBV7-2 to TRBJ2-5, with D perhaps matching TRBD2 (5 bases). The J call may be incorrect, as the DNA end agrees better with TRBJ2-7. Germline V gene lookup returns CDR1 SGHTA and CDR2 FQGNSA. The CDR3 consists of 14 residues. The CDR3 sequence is CASSDPGTHYEQYF. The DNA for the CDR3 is TGTGCCAGCAGCGATCCGGGAACCCACTACGAGCAGTACTTC.

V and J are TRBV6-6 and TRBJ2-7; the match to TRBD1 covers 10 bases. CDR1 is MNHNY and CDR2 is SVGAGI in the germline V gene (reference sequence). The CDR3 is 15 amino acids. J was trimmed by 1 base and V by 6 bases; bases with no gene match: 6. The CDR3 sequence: CASSPLGQGSYEQYF. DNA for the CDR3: TGTGCCAGCAGCCCCTTGGGACAGGGGTCCTACGAGCAGTACTTC.

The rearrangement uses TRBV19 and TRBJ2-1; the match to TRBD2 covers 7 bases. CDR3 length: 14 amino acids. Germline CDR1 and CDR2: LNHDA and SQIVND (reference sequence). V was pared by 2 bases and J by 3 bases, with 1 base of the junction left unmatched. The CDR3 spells CASSITSVYNEQFF. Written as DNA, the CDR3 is TGTGCCAGTAGTATAACTAGCGTCTACAATGAGCAGTTCTTC.

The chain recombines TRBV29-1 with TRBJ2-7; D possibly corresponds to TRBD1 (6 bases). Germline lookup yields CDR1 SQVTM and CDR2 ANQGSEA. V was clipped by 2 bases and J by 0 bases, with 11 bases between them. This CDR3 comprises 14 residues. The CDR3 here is CSVETGQSSYEQYF. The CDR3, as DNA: TGCAGCGTTGAAACTGGACAGAGCTCCTACGAGCAGTACTTC.

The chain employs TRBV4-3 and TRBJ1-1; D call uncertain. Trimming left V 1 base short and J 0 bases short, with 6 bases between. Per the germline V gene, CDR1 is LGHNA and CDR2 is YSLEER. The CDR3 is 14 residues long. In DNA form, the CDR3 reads TGCGCCAGCAGCCAAGGGCTTATGAACACTGAAGCTTTCTTT. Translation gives CASSQGLMNTEAFF.

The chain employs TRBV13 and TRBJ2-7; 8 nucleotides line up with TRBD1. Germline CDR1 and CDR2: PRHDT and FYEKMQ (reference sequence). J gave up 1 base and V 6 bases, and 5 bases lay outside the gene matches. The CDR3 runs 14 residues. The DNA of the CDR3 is TGTGCCAGCAGATATCGGACAGGGTCCTACGAGCAGTACTTC. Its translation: CASRYRTGSYEQYF.

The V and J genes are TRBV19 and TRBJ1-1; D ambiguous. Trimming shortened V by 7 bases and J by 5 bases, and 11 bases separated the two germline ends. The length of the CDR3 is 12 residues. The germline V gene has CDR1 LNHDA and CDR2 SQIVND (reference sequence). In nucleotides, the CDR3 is TGTGCCAGTATGCGGCCGAGGACTGAAGCTTTCTTT. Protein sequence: CASMRPRTEAFF.

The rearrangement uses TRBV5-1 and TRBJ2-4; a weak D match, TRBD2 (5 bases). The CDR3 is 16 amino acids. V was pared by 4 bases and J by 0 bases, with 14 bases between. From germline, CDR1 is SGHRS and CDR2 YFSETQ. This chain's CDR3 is CASSLELGLAKNIQYF. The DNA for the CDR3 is TGCGCCAGCAGCCTTGAGTTAGGACTAGCCAAAAACATTCAGTACTTC.

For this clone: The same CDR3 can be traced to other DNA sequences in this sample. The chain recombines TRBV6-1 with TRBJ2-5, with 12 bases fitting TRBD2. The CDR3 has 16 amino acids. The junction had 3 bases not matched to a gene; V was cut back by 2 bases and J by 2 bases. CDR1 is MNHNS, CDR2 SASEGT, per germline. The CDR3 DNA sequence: TGTGCCAGCAGTGAACTAGCGGGAGGGCCTCAAGAGACCCAGTACTTC. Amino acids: CASSELAGGPQETQYF.

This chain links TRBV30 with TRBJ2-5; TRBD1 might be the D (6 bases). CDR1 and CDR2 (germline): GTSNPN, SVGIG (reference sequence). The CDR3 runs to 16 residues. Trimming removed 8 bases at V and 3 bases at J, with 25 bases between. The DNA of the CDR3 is TGTGCCCGAAACCTGCCCGGGACCAGGGGAGAAGAGACCCAGTACTTC. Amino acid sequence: CARNLPGTRGEETQYF.

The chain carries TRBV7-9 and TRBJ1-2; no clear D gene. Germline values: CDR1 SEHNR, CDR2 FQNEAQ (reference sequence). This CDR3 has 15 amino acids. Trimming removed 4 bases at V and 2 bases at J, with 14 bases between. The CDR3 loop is CASSSLVGKNYGYTF. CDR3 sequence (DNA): TGTGCCAGCAGCTCCCTTGTAGGGAAAAACTATGGCTACACCTTC. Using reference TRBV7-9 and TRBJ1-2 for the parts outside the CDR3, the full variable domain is DTGVSQNPRHKITKRGQNVTFRCDPISEHNRLYWYRQTLGQGPEFLTYFQNEAQLEKSRLLSDRFSAERPKGSFSTLEIQRTEQGDSAMYLCASSSLVGKNYGYTFGSGTRLTVV.